This section outlines one TCR beta chain sequence together with its context. As yet, its antigen is unknown. This CDR3 region has 15 residues. The trim removed 1 base at V and 2 bases at J, leaving 5 bases unmatched. Germline V lookup: CDR1 DFQATT, CDR2 SNEGSKA (reference sequence). These data come from a study of T-cell reconstitution after alpha-beta-depleted transplantation in children. Study-level findings and limits: Reported findings indicate that, about two months after transplant, alpha-beta T cells came from several hundred expanded clones, which were derived from non-depleted graft cells. Surviving recipient T cells and thymic progenitors underlay high day-60 TCRbeta diversity in some patients.

Preparation of the TCRbeta library involved a method that used unique molecular identifiers. TCRdb reprocessed the PCR reads with MiXCR, giving one entry per CDR3 protein. The repertoire holds just over 950,000 distinct CDR3 sequences, with about 30% as singletons. This sequence originates from a boy under three years old who had a stem cell transplant for SCID, so the T cells may come from the graft donor. The specimen was PBMCs, mostly from graft donor cells, collected 360 days after TCRalphabeta/CD19-depleted stem cell transplant. The chain links TRBV20-1 to TRBJ2-3; TRBD2 matches at 8 bases. In nucleotides, the CDR3 is TGCAGTGCTAGAGTAACGGGGGGGCCCACAGATACGCAGTATTTT. Its translation is CSARVTGGPTDTQYF.